A single sample gave rise to the 6 T cell receptor beta chains below, sequenced in a study of T cells in Graves' hyperthyroidism and ophthalmopathy. Researchers took RNA transcripts and amplified the TCR beta CDR3 regions from them. During a first-round RT-PCR of the TCR CDR3, the HTBI primer set was used. MiXCR was run by TCRdb on the multiplex PCR reads, yielding one entry per CDR3 protein. The sample consists of roughly 700,000 distinct CDR3 sequences, 14% of them appearing once. Sample: blood. The receptors here all came from a woman in her late teens or twenties with Graves' hyperthyroidism.

V and J are TRBV5-5 and TRBJ2-1, with 10 bases that match TRBD2. The end of the DNA aligns better with TRBJ2-7, so the J call may be wrong. Germline CDR1 and CDR2: SGHKS and YYEKEE (reference sequence). This CDR3 has 16 amino acids. CDR3 sequence: CASSLGLAGSYNEQYF. In DNA form, the CDR3 reads TGTGCCAGCAGCTTGGGACTAGCGGGTTCCTACAATGAGCAGTACTTC.

Many counts were recorded for this clonotype. This chain uses TRBV3-1 with TRBJ2-1; 13 nucleotides line up with TRBD2. Unmatched junction bases numbered 5, after V lost 4 bases and J lost 8 bases. CDR1 and CDR2 from the germline V gene are LGHDT and YNNKEL (reference sequence). There are 15 residues in the CDR3. CDR3 region: CASSRGLAGAYEQFF. The CDR3, as DNA: TGTGCCAGCAGCCGTGGACTAGCGGGAGCTTATGAGCAGTTCTTC.

The rearrangement links TRBV7-9 to TRBJ2-2; the match to TRBD2 covers 12 bases. The length of the CDR3 is 17 residues. V shed 7 bases and J 5 bases; nucleotides not matched to a gene: 11. Germline CDR1 and CDR2: SEHNR and FQNEAQ (reference sequence). CDR3 protein: CASIRRLAGGVTGELFF. The CDR3 DNA sequence: TGTGCCAGCATTCGTCGCCTAGCGGGAGGGGTGACCGGGGAGCTGTTTTTT.

This clonotype was counted ten times or more. The chain uses TRBV12-3 or TRBV12-4 and TRBJ2-5, with D uncertain. The CDR3 length is 14 residues. The ends were cut back, 4 bases at V and 2 bases at J, with 11 bases in the middle. The CDR3 DNA is TGTGCCAGCAGTTCCCCTCAAGAGCAAGAGACCCAGTACTTC. The encoded protein is CASSSPQEQETQYF.

At least ten counts were recorded for this clonotype. The chain has TRBV11-2 and TRBJ2-7, with D perhaps given as TRBD1 or TRBD2 (6 bases each). CDR3 length: 17 residues. V shed 1 base and J shed 4 bases, with 20 bases lying between them. The germline V gene encodes CDR1 SGHAT and CDR2 FQNNGV. The CDR3 sequence is CASSLVPRDIRGYEQYF. CDR3 in DNA: TGTGCCAGCAGCTTAGTCCCGCGGGACATCCGAGGGTACGAGCAGTACTTC.

The sample holds many counts of this clonotype. CDR3 in DNA: TGTGCCAGCAGACCTAGCGGGACCTACGAGCAGTACTTC. Its protein is CASRPSGTYEQYF. The rearrangement links TRBV28 to TRBJ2-7, with 9 bases identical to TRBD2. V lost 6 bases and J lost 2; bases outside the gene matches: 2. Germline V CDR1 and CDR2: MDHEN, SYDVKM. The CDR3 has 13 amino acids.